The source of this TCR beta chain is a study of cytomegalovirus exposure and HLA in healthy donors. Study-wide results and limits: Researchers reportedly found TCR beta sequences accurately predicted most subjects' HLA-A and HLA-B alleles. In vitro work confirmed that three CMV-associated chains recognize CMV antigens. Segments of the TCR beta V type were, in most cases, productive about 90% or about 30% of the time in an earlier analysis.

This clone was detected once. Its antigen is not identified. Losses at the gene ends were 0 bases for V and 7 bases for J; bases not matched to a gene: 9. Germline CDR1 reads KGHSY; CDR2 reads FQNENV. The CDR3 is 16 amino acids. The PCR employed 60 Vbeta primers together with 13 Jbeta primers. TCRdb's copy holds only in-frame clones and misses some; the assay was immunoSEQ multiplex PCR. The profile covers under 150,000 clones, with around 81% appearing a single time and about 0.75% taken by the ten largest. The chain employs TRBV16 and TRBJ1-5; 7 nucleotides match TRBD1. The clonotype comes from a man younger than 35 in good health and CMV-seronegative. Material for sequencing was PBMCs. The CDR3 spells CASSQSRTGGYQPQHF. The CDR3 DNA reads TGTGCCAGCAGCCAATCTCGGACAGGTGGGTACCAGCCCCAGCATTTT.